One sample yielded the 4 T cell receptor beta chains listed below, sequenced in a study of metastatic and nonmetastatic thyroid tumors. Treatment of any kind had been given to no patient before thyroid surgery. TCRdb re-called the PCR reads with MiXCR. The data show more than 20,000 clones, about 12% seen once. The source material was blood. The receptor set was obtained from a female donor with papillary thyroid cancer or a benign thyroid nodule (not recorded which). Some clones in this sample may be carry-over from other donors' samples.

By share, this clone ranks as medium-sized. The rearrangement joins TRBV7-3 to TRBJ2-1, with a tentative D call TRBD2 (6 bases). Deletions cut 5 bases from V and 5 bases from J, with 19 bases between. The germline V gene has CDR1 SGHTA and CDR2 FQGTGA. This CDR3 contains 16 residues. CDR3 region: CASSDRDSPGDNEQFF. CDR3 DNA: TGTGCCAGCAGCGACCGGGACTCCCCGGGGGACAATGAGCAGTTCTTC.

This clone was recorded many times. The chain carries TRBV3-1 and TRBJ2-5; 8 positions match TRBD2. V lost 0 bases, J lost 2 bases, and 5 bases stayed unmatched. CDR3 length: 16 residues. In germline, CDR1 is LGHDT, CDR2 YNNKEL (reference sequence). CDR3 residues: CASSQELIAGQETQYF. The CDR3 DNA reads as TGTGCCAGCAGCCAAGAATTGATAGCGGGGCAAGAGACCCAGTACTTC.

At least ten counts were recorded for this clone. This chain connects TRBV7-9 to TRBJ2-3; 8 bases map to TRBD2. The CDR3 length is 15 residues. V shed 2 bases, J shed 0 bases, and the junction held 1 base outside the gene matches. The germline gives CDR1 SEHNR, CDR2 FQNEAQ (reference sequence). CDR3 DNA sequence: TGTGCCAGCAGCTTATCTAGCGGGAGCACAGATACGCAGTATTTT. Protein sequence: CASSLSSGSTDTQYF. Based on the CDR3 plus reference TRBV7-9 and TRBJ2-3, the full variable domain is DTGVSQNPRHKITKRGQNVTFRCDPISEHNRLYWYRQTLGQGPEFLTYFQNEAQLEKSRLLSDRFSAERPKGSFSTLEIQRTEQGDSAMYLCASSLSSGSTDTQYFGPGTRLTVL.

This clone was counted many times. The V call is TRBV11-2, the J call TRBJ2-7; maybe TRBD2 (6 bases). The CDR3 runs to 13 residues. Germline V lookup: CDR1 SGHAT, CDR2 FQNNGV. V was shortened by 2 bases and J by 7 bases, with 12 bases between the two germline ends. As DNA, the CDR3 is TGTGCCAGCAGCTTAAGGGGCGCGGGGGAGCAGTACTTC. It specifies CASSLRGAGEQYF.